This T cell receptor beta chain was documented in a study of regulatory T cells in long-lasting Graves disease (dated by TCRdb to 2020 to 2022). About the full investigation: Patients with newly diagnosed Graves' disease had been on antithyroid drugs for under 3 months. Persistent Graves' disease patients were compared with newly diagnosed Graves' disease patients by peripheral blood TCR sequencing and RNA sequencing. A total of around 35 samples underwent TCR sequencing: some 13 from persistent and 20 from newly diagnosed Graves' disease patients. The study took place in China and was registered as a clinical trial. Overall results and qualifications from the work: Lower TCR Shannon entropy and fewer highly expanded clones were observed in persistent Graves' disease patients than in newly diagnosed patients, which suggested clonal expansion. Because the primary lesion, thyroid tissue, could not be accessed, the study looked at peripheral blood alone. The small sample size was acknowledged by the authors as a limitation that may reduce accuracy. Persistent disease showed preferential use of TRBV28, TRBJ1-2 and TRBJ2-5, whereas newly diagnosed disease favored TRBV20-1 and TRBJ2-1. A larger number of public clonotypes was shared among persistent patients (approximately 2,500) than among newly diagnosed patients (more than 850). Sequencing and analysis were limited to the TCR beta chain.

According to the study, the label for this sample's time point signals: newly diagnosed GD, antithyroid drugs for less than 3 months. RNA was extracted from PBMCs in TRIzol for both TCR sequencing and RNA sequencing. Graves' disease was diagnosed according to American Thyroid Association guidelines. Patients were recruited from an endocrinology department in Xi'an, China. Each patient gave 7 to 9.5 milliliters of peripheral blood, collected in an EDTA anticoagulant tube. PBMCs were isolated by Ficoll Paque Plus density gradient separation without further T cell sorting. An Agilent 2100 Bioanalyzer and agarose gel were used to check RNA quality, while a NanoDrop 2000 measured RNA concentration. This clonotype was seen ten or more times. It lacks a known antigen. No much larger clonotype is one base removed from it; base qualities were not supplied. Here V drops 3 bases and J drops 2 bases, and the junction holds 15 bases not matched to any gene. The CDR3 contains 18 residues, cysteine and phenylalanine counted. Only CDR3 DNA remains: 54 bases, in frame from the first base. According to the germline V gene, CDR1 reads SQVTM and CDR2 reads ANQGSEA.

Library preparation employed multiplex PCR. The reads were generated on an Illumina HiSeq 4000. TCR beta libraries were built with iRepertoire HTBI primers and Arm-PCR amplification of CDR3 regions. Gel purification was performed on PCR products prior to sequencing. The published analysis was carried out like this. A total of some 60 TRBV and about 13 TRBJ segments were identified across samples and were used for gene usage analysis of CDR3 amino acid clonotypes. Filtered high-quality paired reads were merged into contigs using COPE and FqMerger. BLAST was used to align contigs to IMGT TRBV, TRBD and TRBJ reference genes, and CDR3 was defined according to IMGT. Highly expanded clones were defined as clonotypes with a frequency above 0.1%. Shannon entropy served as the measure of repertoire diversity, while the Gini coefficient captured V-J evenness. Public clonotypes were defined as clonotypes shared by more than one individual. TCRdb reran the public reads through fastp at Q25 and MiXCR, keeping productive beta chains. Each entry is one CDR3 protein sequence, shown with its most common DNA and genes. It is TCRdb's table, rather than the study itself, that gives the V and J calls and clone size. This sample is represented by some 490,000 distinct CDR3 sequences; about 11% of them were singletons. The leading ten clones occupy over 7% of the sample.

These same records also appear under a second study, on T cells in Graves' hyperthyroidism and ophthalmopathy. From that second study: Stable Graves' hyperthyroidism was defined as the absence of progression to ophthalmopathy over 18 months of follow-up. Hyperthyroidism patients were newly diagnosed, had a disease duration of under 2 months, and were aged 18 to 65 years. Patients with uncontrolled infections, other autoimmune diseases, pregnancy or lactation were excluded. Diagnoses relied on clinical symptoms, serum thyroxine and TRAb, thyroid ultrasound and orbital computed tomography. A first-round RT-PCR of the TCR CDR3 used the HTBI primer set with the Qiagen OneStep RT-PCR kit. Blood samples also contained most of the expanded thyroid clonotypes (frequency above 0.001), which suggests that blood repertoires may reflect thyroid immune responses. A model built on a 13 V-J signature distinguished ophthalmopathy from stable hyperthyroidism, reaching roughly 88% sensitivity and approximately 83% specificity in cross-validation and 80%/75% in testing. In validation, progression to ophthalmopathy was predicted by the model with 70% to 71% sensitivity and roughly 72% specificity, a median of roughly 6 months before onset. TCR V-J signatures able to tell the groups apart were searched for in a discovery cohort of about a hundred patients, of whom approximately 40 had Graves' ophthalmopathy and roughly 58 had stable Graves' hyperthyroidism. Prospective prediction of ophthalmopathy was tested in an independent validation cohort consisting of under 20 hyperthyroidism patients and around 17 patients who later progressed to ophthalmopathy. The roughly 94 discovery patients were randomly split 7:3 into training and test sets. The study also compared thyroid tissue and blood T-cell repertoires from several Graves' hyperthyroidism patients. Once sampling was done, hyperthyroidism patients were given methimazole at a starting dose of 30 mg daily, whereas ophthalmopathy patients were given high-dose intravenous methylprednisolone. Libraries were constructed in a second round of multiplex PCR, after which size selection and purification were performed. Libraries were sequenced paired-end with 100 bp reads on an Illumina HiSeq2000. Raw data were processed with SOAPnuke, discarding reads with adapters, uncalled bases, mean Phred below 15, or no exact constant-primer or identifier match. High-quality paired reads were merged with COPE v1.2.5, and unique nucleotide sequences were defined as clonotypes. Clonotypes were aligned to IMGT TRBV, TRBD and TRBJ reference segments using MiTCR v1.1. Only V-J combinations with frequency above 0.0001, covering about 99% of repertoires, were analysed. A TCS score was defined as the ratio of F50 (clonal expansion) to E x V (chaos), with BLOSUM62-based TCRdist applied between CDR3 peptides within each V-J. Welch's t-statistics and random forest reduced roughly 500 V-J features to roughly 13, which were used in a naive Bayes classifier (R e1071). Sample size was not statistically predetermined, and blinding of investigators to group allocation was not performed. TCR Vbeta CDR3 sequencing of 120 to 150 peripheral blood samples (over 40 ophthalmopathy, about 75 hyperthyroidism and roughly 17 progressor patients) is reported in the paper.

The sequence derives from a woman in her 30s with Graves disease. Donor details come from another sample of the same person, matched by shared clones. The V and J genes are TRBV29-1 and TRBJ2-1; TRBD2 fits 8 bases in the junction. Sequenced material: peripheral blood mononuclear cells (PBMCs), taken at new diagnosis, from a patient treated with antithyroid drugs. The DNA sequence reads TGCAGCGTTGACCCCCCCTTAGCGGGATACGAGGCCTACAATGAGCAGTTCTTC. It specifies CSVDPPLAGYEAYNEQFF.